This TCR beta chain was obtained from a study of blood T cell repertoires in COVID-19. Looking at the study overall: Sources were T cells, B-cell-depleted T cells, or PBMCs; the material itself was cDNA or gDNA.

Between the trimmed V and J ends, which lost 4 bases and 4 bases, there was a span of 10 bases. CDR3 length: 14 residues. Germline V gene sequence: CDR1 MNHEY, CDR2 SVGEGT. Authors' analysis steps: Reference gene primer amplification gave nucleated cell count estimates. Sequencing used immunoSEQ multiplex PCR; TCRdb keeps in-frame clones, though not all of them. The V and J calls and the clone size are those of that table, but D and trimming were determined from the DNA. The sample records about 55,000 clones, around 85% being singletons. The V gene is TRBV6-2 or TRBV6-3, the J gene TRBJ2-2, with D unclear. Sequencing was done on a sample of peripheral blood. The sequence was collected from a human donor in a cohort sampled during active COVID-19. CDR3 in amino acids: CASSSDIPTGELFF. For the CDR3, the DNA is TGTGCCAGCAGTTCAGACATACCCACCGGGGAGCTGTTTTTT.